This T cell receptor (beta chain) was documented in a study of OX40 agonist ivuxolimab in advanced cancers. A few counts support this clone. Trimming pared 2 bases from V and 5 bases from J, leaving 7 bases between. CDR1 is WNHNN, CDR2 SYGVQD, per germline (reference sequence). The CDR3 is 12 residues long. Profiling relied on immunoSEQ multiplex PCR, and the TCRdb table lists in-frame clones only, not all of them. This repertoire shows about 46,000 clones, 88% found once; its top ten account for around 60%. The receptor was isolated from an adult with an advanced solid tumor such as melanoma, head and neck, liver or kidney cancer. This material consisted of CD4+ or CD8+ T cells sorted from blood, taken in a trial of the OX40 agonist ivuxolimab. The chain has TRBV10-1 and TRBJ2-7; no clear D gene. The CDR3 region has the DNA TGCGCCAGCAGTGAGGGTGTGGACGAGCAGTACTTC. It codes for CASSEGVDEQYF.